This T cell receptor beta chain is from a study of OX40 agonist ivuxolimab in advanced cancers. About the study as a whole: Ivuxolimab was a fully human IgG2 agonistic monoclonal antibody targeting the costimulatory receptor OX40 (CD134). Intravenous ivuxolimab was administered to patients every 2 weeks at six dose levels: 0.01, 0.1, 0.3, 1.5, 3 and 10 mg/kg. Of the approximately 54 dose-escalation patients, hepatocellular carcinoma was present in 19, melanoma in around 15, renal cell carcinoma in 9 and head and neck cancer in 9. A male proportion of roughly 80% and a mean age of approximately 61 years, ranging from 23 to 79, were recorded for the dose-escalation cohort. Prior anti-PD-1, anti-PD-L1 or anti-CTLA-4 therapy was permitted, and less than 45% of dose-escalation patients had received checkpoint inhibitors. Three dose-escalation patients achieved partial responses, one with hepatocellular carcinoma and two with cutaneous melanoma. The purpose of peripheral TCRbeta sequencing was to test whether ivuxolimab changed TCR sequence diversity and led to clonal T-cell expansion. The paper reports the monotherapy dose-escalation portion (N = 52 patients) of the phase I ivuxolimab trial.

For sequencing of the TCRbeta CDR3 region, genomic DNA was extracted from the sorted cells. The immunoSEQ Assay was used for sequencing of TCRbeta CDR3 regions. In its TCRdb copy, this immuneACCESS table keeps in-frame sequences only and misses some clones. Where compared with another copy, unresolved V genes explain less than half of these, and the others have no known cause. Within this sample are some 99,000 clones, with about four fifths of them counted one time only. The ten top clones hold roughly 1.6% of the sample. Notes on this clone: No cognate antigen has been identified for it. No much larger clonotype is one base removed from it; base qualities were not supplied.

What the work shows at the level of the full study, not this receptor alone: In the 0.1-3.0 mg/kg groups, partial responders had among the lowest normalized peripheral clonal expansion, particularly in CD8+ T cells. On average, CD8+ T cells showed more expanded clones than CD4+ T cells after ivuxolimab. Which antigens the clonally expanded peripheral T cells were specific for was not determined. Low levels of normalized T-cell clonal expansion were also seen in some nonresponding patients. At doses from 0.1 to 3.0 mg/kg, clonal expansion was seen in both CD4+ and CD8+ blood T cells between baseline and week 6.

According to the germline V gene, CDR1 reads SGHRS and CDR2 reads YFSETQ. The V end loses 4 bases and the J end loses 5 bases, and a stretch of 15 bases separates them. The CDR3, cysteine through phenylalanine, is 14 amino acids long. Only the CDR3 part of the read is kept: 42 bases, read in frame from the first base. The trial excluded patients who had a history of autoimmune disease or who were on systemic immunosuppression. Peripheral blood for TCR sequencing was collected from all dose cohorts at baseline, on cycle 4 day 1, and on cycle 7 day 1. The samples were taken from a phase I, first-in-human, multicenter, open-label dose-escalation trial of ivuxolimab. The trial enrolled adults with locally advanced or metastatic head and neck squamous cell, hepatocellular, melanoma or renal cell carcinoma. CD4+ and CD8+ T cells were sorted separately from peripheral blood before TCR sequencing.

The clonotype was recovered from an adult with an advanced solid tumor such as melanoma, head and neck, liver or kidney cancer. The rearranged segments are TRBV5-1 and TRBJ1-1, with a weak D call of TRBD1 (5 bases match). Sequences were derived from CD4+ or CD8+ T cells sorted from blood, sampled in a trial of the OX40 agonist ivuxolimab. The CDR3 region: CASSLLQEGTEAFF. The DNA reads TGCGCCAGCAGCCTCTTACAAGAGGGGACTGAAGCTTTCTTT. Here the CDR3 is joined to the reference TRBV5-1 and TRBJ1-1 genes, and the full variable domain is: KAGVTQTPRYLIKTRGQQVTLSCSPISGHRSVSWYQQTPGQGLQFLFEYFSETQRNKGNFPGRFSGRQFSNSRSEMNVSTLELGDSALYLCASSLLQEGTEAFFGQGTRLTVV.